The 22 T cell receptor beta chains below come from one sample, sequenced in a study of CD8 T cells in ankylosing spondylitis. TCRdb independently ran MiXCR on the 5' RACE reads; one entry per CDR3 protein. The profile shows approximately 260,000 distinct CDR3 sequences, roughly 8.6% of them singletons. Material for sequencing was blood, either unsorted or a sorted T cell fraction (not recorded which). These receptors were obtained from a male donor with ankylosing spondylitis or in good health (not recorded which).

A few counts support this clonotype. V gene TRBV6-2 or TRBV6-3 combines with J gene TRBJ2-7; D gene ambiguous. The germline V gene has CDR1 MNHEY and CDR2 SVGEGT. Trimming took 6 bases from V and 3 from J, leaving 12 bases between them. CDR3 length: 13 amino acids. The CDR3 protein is CASSSNTIYEQYF. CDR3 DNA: TGTGCCAGCAGCTCAAACACGATCTACGAGCAGTACTTC.

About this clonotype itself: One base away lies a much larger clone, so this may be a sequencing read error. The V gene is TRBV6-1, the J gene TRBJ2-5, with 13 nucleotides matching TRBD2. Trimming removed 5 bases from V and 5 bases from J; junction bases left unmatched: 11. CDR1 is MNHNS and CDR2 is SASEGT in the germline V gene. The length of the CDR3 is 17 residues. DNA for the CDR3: TGTGCCAGCAGTCCCGGACTAGCGGGAGAGAGTGGGGAGACCCAGTACTTC. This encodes CASSPGLAGESGETQYF.

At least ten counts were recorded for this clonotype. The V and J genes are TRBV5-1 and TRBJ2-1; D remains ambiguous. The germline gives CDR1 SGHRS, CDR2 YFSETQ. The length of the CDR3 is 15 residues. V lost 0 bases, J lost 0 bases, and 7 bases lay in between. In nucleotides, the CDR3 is TGCGCCAGCAGCTTGGAAGACACCTCCTACAATGAGCAGTTCTTC. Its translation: CASSLEDTSYNEQFF.

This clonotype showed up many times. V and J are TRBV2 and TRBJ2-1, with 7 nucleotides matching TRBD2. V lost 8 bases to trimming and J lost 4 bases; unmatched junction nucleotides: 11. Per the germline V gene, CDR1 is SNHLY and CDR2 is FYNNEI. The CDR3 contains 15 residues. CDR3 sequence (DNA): TGTGCCAGCGGGGATCAGGCTAGCGGTTACAATGAGCAGTTCTTC. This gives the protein CASGDQASGYNEQFF.

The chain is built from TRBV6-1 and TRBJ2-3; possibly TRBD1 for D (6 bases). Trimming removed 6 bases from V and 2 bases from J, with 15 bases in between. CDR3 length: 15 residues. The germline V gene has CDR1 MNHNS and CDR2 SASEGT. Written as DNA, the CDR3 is TGTGCCAGCAGGCCCGGGACATTGGTCACAGATACGCAGTATTTT. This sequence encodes CASRPGTLVTDTQYF.

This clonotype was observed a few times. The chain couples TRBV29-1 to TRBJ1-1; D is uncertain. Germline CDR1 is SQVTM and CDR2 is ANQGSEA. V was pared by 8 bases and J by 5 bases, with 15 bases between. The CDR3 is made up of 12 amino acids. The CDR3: CSSNLPGTEAFF. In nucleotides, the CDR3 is TGCAGCTCTAACCTGCCCGGAACTGAAGCTTTCTTT.

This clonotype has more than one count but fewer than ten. The CDR3 DNA is TGCGCCAGCAGCCCGGGGGGCAGGACGAGCAATCAGCCCCAGCATTTT. Protein product: CASSPGGRTSNQPQHF. The chain has TRBV5-1 and TRBJ1-5, with a weak D call TRBD1 (6 bases). CDR1 and CDR2 (germline): SGHRS, YFSETQ. Trimming stripped 4 bases from V and 1 base from J, with 15 bases between. This CDR3 comprises 16 residues.

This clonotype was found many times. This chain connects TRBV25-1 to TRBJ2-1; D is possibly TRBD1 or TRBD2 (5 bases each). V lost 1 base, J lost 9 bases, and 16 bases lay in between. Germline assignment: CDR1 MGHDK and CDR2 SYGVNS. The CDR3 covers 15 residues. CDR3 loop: CASSELGSAGAEQFF. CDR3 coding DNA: TGTGCCAGCAGTGAATTGGGGTCCGCCGGGGCTGAGCAGTTCTTC.

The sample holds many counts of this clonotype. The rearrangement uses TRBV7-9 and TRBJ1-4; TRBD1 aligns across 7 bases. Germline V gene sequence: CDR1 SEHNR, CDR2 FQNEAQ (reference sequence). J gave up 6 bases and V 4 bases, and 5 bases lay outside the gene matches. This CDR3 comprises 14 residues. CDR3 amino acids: CASSSRGPDEKLFF. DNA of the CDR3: TGTGCCAGCAGCTCAAGGGGGCCGGATGAAAAACTGTTTTTT.

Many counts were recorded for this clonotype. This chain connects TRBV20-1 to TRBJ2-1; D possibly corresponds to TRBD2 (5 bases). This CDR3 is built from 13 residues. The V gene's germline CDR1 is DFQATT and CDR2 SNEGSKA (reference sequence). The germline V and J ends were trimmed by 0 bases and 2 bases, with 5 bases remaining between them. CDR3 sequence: CSARDSAYNEQFF. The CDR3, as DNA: TGCAGTGCTAGAGATAGCGCCTACAATGAGCAGTTCTTC.

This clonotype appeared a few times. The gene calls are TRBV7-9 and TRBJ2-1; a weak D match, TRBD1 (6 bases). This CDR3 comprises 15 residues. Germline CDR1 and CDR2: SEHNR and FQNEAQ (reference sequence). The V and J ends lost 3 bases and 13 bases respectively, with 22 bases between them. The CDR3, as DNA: TGTGCCAGCAGCTTTACCTCGCCAAAAACAGGGTCTCAGTTCTTC. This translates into CASSFTSPKTGSQFF.

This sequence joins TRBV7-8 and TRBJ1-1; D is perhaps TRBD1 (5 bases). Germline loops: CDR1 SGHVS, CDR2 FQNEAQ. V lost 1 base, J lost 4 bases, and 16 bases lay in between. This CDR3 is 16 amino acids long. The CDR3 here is CASSLVGRVTGTEAFF. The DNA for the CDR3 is TGTGCCAGCAGCTTAGTTGGCAGGGTTACCGGCACTGAAGCTTTCTTT. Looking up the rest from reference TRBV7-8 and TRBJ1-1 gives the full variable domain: GAGVSQSPRYKVAKRGQDVALRCDPISGHVSLFWYQQALGQGPEFLTYFQNEAQLDKSGLPSDRFFAERPEGSVSTLKIQRTQQEDSAVYLCASSLVGRVTGTEAFFGQGTRLTVV.

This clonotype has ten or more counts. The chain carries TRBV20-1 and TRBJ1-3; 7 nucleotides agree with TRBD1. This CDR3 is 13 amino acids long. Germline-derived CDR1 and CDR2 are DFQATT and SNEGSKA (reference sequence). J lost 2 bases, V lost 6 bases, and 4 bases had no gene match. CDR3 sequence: CSALQGAGNTIYF. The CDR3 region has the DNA TGCAGTGCGCTGCAGGGGGCTGGAAACACCATATATTTT.

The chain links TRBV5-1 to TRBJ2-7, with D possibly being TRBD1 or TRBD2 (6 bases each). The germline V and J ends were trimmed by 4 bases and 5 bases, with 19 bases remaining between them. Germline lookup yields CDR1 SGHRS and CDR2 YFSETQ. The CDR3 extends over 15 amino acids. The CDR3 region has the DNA TGCGCCAGCAGCGAAATACCAGGGGAGGCCCACGAGCAGTACTTC. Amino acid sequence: CASSEIPGEAHEQYF. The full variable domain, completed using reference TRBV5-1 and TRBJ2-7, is KAGVTQTPRYLIKTRGQQVTLSCSPISGHRSVSWYQQTPGQGLQFLFEYFSETQRNKGNFPGRFSGRQFSNSRSEMNVSTLELGDSALYLCASSEIPGEAHEQYFGPGTRLTVT.

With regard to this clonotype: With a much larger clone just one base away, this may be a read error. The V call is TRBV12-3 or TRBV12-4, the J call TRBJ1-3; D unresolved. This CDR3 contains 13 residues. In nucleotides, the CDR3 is TGTGCCAGCAGTACGGCGGCTGGAAACCCCATATATTTT. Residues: CASSTAAGNPIYF.

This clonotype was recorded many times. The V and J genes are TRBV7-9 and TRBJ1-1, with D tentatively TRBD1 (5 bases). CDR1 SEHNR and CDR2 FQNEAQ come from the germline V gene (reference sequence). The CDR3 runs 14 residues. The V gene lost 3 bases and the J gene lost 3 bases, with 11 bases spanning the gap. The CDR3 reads CASSFAGTDTEAFF. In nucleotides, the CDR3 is TGTGCCAGCAGCTTTGCAGGGACGGACACTGAAGCTTTCTTT.

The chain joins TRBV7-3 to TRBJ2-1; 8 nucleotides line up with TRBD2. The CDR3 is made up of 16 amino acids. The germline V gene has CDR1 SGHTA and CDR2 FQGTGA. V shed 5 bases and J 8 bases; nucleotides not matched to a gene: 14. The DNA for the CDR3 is TGTGCCAGCAGCGCTCTCGCGGGACTAGGGGTCCATGAGCAGTTCTTC. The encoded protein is CASSALAGLGVHEQFF.

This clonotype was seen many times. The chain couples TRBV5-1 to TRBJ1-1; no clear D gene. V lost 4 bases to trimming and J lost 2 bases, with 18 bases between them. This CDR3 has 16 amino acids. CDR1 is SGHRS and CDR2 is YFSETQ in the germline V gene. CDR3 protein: CASSEPTDAKNTEAFF. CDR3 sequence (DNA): TGCGCCAGCAGCGAACCCACCGATGCCAAAAACACTGAAGCTTTCTTT.

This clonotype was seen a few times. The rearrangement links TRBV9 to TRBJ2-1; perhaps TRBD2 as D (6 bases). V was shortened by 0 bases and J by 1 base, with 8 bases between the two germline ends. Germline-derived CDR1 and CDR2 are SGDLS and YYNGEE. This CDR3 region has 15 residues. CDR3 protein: CASSVAGGSYNEQFF. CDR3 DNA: TGTGCCAGCAGCGTAGCTGGGGGGTCCTACAATGAGCAGTTCTTC.

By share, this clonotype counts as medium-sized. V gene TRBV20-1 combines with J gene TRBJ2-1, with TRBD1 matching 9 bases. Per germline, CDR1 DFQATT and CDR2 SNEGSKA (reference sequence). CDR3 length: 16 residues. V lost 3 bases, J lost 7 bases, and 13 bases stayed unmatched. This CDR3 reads CSARGPTGGMTNEQFF. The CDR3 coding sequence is TGCAGTGCTAGGGGACCGACAGGGGGAATGACGAATGAGCAGTTCTTC.

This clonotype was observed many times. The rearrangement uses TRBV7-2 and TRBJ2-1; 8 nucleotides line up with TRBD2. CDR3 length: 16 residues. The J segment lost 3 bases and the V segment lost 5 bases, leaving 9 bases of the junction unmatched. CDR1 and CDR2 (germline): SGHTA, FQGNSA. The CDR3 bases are TGTGCCAGCAGCCCCGGGGCTAGCGGGTACTACAATGAGCAGTTCTTC. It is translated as CASSPGASGYYNEQFF.

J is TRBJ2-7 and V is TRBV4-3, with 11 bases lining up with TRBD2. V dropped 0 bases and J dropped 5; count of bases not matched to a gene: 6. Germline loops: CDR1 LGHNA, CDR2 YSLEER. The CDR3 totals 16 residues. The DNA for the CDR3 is TGCGCCAGCAGCCAAGATCTACTAGCGGGAGTGGACGAGCAGTACTTC. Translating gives CASSQDLLAGVDEQYF.